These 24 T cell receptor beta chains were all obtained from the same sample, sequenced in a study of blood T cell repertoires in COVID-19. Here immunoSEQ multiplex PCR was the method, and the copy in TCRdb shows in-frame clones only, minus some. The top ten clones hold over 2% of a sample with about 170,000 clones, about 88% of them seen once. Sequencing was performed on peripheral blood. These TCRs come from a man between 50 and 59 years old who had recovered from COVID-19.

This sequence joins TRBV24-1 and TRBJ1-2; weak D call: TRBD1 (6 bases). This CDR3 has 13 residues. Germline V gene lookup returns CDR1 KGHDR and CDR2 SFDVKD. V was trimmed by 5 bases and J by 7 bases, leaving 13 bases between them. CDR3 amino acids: CATSGAGAVGYTF. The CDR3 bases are TGTGCCACCAGTGGGGCGGGGGCTGTTGGCTACACCTTC.

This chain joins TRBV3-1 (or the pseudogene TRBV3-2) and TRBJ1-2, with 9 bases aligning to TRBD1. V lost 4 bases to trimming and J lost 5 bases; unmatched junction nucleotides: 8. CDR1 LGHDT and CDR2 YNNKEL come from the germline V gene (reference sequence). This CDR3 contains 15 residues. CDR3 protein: CASSPRGQGNYGYTF. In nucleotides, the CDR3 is TGTGCCAGCAGCCCAAGGGGACAGGGCAATTATGGCTACACCTTC.

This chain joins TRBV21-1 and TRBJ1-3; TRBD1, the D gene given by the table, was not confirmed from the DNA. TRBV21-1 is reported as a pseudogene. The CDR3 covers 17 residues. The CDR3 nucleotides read TGTGCCAGCAGCACCGAAACAGGGCTCCTTTTGGGAAACACCATATATTTT. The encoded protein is CASSTETGLLLGNTIYF.

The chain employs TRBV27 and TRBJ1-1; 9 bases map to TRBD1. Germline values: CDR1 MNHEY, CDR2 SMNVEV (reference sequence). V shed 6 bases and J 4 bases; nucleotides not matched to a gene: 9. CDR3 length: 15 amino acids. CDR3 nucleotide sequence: TGTGCCAGCAGCAAACAGGGGGCGAGGAGCACTGAAGCTTTCTTT. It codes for CASSKQGARSTEAFF.

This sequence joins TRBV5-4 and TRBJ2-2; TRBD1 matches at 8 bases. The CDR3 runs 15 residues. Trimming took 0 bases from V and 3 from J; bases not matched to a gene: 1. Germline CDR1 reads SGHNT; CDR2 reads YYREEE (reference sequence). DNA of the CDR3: TGTGCCAGCAGCTTGGCGGGACAGGACACCGGGGAGCTGTTTTTT. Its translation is CASSLAGQDTGELFF.

The CDR3 loop reads CASSLLTGGGTEAFF. Here the CDR3 DNA reads TGTGCCAGCAGCCTCCTTACAGGGGGCGGGACTGAAGCTTTCTTT. The chain uses TRBV7-9 and TRBJ1-1, with TRBD1 matching over 9 bases. V lost 5 bases, J lost 5 bases, and 9 bases stayed unmatched. Germline-derived CDR1 and CDR2 are SEHNR and FQNEAQ (reference sequence). The CDR3 consists of 15 residues.

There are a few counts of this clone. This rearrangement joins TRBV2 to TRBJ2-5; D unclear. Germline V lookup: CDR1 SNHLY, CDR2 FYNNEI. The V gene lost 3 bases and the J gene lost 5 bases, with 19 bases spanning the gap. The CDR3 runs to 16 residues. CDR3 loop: CASSDPAGSLGETQYF. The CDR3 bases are TGTGCCAGCAGTGATCCTGCTGGAAGTCTCGGGGAGACCCAGTACTTC. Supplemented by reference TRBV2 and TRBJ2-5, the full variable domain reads EPEVTQTPSHQVTQMGQEVILRCVPISNHLYFYWYRQILGQKVEFLVSFYNNEISEKSEIFDDQFSVERPDGSNFTLKIRSTKLEDSAMYFCASSDPAGSLGETQYFGPGTRLLVL.

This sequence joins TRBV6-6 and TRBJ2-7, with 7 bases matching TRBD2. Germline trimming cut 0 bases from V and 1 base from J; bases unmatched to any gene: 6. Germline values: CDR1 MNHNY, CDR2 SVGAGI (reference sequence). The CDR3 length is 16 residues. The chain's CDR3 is CASSYSTGGGSYEQYF. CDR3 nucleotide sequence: TGTGCCAGCAGTTACTCGACTGGGGGGGGGTCCTACGAGCAGTACTTC.

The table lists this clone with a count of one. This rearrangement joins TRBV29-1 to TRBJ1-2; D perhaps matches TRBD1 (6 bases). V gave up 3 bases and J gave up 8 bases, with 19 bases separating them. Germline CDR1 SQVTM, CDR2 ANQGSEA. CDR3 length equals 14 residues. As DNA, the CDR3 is TGCAGCGTTGATTACTCCCAGGGGAGTTGGGGCTACACCTTC. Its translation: CSVDYSQGSWGYTF.

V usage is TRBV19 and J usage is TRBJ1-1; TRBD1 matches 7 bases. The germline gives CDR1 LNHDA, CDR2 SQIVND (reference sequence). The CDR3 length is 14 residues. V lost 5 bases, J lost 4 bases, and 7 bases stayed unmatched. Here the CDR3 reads CASSVQGVTTEAFF. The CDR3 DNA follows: TGTGCCAGTAGTGTGCAGGGGGTGACCACTGAAGCTTTCTTT.

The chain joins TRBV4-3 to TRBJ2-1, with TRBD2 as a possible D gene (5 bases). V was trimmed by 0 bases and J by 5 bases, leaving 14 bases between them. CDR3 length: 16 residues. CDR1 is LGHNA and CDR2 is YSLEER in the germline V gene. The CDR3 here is CASSQDRWTYDNEQFF. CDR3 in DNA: TGCGCCAGCAGCCAAGATCGCTGGACTTATGACAATGAGCAGTTCTTC.

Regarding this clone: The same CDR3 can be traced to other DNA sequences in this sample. CDR3 residues: CASSRQGMNTEAFF. CDR3 sequence (DNA): TGTGCCAGTAGTAGACAGGGGATGAACACTGAAGCTTTCTTT. V and J are TRBV19 and TRBJ1-1; 8 bases align to TRBD1. The CDR3 runs 14 residues. V was clipped by 4 bases and J by 0 bases; unmatched bases: 1. CDR1 and CDR2 (germline): LNHDA, SQIVND (reference sequence).

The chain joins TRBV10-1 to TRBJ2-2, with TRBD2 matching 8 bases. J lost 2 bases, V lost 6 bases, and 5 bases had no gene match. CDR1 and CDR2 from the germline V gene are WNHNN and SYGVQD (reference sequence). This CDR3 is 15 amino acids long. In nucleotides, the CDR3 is TGCGCCAGCAGACCGGGACTAGGCAACACCGGGGAGCTGTTTTTT. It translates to CASRPGLGNTGELFF.

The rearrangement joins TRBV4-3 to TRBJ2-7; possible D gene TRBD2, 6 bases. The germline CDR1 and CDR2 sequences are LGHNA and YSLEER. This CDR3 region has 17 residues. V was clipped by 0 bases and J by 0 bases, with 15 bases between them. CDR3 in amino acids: CASSQDRWRASSYEQYF. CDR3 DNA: TGCGCCAGCAGCCAAGATCGATGGAGGGCAAGCTCCTACGAGCAGTACTTC.

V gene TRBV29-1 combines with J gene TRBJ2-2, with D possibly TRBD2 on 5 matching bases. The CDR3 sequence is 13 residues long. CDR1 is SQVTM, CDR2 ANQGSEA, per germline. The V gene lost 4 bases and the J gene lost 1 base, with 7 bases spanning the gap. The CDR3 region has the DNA TGCAGCGTTGGAGGGAAGAACACCGGGGAGCTGTTTTTT. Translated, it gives CSVGGKNTGELFF.

This CDR3 is CASSVLAGGRSYNEQFF. The CDR3 bases are TGTGCCAGTAGTGTACTAGCGGGAGGGCGCTCCTACAATGAGCAGTTCTTC. V usage is TRBV19 and J usage is TRBJ2-1; 13 bases align to TRBD2. The CDR3 spans 17 residues. Trimming took 5 bases from V and 0 from J; bases not matched to a gene: 4. Germline V gene sequence: CDR1 LNHDA, CDR2 SQIVND (reference sequence).

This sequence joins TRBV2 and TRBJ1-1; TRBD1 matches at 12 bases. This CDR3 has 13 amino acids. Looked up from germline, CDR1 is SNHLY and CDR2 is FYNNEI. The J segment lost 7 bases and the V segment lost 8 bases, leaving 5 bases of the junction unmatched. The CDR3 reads CASRDRGRIEAFF. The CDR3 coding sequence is TGTGCCAGCCGGGACAGGGGGCGGATTGAAGCTTTCTTT.

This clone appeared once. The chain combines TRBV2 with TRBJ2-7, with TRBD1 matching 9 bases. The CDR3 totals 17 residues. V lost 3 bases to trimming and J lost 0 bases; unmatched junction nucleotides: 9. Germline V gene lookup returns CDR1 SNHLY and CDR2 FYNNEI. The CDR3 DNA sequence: TGTGCCAGCAGTGATCTGGGGACAGGGCCCTTCTCCTACGAGCAGTACTTC. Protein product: CASSDLGTGPFSYEQYF.

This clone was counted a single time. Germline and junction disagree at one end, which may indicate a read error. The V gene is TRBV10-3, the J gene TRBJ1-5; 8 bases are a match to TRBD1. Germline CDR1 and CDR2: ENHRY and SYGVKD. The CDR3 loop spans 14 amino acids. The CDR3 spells CAIGQGMDNQPQHF. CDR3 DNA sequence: TGCGCCATCGGACAGGGCATGGACAATCAGCCCCAGCATTTT.

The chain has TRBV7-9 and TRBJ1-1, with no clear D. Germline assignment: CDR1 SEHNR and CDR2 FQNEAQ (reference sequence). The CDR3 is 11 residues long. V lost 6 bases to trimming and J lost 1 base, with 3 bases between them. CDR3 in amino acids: CASSRNTEAFF. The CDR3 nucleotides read TGTGCCAGCAGTCGGAACACTGAAGCTTTCTTT.

CDR3 nucleotides: TGTGCCAGCAGGGGGGGGACAGGCTACACCGGGGAGCTGTTTTTT. It codes for CASRGGTGYTGELFF. This chain connects TRBV2 to TRBJ2-2, with TRBD1 as a possible D gene (8 bases). The ends were cut back, 6 bases at V and 3 bases at J, with 14 bases in the middle. CDR1 is SNHLY, CDR2 FYNNEI, per germline. CDR3 length: 15 amino acids.

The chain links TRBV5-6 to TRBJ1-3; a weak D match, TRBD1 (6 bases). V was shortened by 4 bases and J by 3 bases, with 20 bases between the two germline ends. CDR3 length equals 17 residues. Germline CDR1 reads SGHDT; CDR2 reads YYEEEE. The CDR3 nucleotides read TGTGCCAGCAGCCCGACCCCACAGGGAATGGGTGGAAACACCATATATTTT. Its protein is CASSPTPQGMGGNTIYF.

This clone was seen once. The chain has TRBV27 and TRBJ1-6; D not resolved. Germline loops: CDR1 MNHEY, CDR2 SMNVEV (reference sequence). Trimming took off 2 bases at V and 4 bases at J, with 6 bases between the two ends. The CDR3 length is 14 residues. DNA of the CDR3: TGTGCCAGCAGTTTAGCAGGTTATAATTCACCCCTCCACTTT. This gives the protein CASSLAGYNSPLHF.

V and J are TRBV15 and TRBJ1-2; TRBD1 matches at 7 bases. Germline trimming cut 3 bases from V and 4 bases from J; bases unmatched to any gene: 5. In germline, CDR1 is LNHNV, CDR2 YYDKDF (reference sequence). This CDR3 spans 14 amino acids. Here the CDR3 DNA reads TGTGCCACCAGCAGGACAGGGAATACCTATGGCTACACCTTC. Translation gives CATSRTGNTYGYTF.